Listed below are T cell receptor beta chains from one sample, sequenced in a study of metastatic and nonmetastatic thyroid tumors. From the PCR reads, TCRdb re-called clones with MiXCR. The sample lists about 5,000 clones; approximately 30% were seen once. The sequenced sample was adjacent normal tissue. These receptors were collected from a female donor with papillary thyroid cancer or a benign thyroid nodule (not recorded which). Some clones in this sample may be carry-over from other donors' samples. The CDR3 runs from the conserved cysteine through the conserved F or W. A D gene is named only where the DNA matches it firmly. Clone size, where shown, is once, few, many, or a class for clones that have expanded.

TGTGCCACCGCGATAGTCCGGTCCGGAGAGCAGTACTTC	CATAIVRSGEQYF	TRBV27	NA	TRBJ2-7	few
TGTGCCAGCAGCGTCGGCCAGGTTAATTCACCCCTCCACTTT	CASSVGQVNSPLHF	TRBV9	NA	TRBJ1-6	NA
TGTGCCAGCAGCCGAGTGGGGGCATCAGATACGCAGTATTTT	CASSRVGASDTQYF	TRBV7-2	NA	TRBJ2-3	medium-sized
TGCGCCAGCAGCCGCGTTCCGTCAAGCAATGAGCAGTTCTTC	CASSRVPSSNEQFF	TRBV4-1	NA	TRBJ2-1	many
TGTGCCAATAAGGGACAGCGGGGGTGTGAGCAGTACTTC	CANKGQRGCEQYF	TRBV6-2/TRBV6-3	NA	TRBJ2-7	few
TGTGCCAGCAGCAAAGACCGGGACAGAAGATCACCCCTCCACTTT	CASSKDRDRRSPLHF	TRBV11-2	TRBD1	TRBJ1-6	NA
TGCGCCAGCAGCTTGGGGGTTGGCTCTGGAAACACCATATATTTT	CASSLGVGSGNTIYF	TRBV5-1	NA	TRBJ1-3	NA
TGTGCCAGCAGTTCCGGTTATAACTATGGCTACACCTTC	CASSSGYNYGYTF	TRBV27	NA	TRBJ1-2	large
TGCAGTGCTAGCCAGTCCCCTAGCGGACCATACGAGCAGTACTTC	CSASQSPSGPYEQYF	TRBV20-1	TRBD2	TRBJ2-7	NA
TGTGCCAGCAACCCCGCAGGGGGCGGCACTGAAGCTTTCTTT	CASNPAGGGTEAFF	TRBV2	TRBD1	TRBJ1-1	NA
TGTGCCAGCAGTTCGACCGGGGGGTTTGCAGGTCCTTCCCAGCCCCAGCATTTT	CASSSTGGFAGPSQPQHF	TRBV27	NA	TRBJ1-5	NA
TGTGCCAGCAGCTCGGGGGAAGAGACCCAGTACTTC	CASSSGEETQYF	TRBV7-2	NA	TRBJ2-5	NA
TGTGCCAGCTGGCCACAGGGAGACATGAACACTGAAGCTTTCTTT	CASWPQGDMNTEAFF	TRBV6-1	NA	TRBJ1-1	few
TGTGCCAGCAGCCCTCAAGCGGGGGTTTACAATGAGCAGTTCTTC	CASSPQAGVYNEQFF	TRBV11-1	TRBD2	TRBJ2-1	NA
TGTGCCAGCAGCTGGGCGAACACTGAAGCTTTCTTT	CASSWANTEAFF	TRBV11-2	NA	TRBJ1-1	medium-sized
TGTGCCAGCAGCGCTGGGACAGATGCTAGGCCCCAGCATTTT	CASSAGTDARPQHF	TRBV3-1	TRBD1	TRBJ1-5	NA
TGTGCCATCAGGGGACTAGCGGACAATGAGCAGTTCTTC	CAIRGLADNEQFF	TRBV10-3	TRBD2	TRBJ2-1	NA
TGTGCCAGCAGTTTGTCCGGGGCTGAAAGGGATACGCAGTATTTT	CASSLSGAERDTQYF	TRBV12-3/TRBV12-4	NA	TRBJ2-3	few
TGTGCCAGCACGGGGGGTGGGGGGCTATATAATACTGGGGCCAACGTCCTGACTTTC	CASTGGGGLYNTGANVLTF	TRBV28	NA	TRBJ2-6	medium-sized
TGTGCCAGTAGTATTCCAGGGGGCCATCAGCCCGATCAGCCCCAGCATTTT	CASSIPGGHQPDQPQHF	TRBV19	TRBD1	TRBJ1-5	NA
TGCGCCAGCAGCCAAGTGGCGGGAGTCTCCTACAATGAGCAGTTCTTC	CASSQVAGVSYNEQFF	TRBV4-1	TRBD2	TRBJ2-1	few
TGTGCCAGCAGTTCCGGGACTAGGGGGAGGGACGAGCAGTACTTC	CASSSGTRGRDEQYF	TRBV27	TRBD2	TRBJ2-7	NA
TGTGCCAGTAGTTACTACGGGAACTCTGGGGCCAACGTCCTGACTTTC	CASSYYGNSGANVLTF	TRBV19	NA	TRBJ2-6	many
TGTGCCAGCAGGCCAAACAGGAGAGGCGAGCAGTACTTC	CASRPNRRGEQYF	TRBV6-2/TRBV6-3	NA	TRBJ2-7	few
TGCAGTGCTCCCCAAAAGGGGACTGAAGCTTTCTTT	CSAPQKGTEAFF	TRBV20-1	NA	TRBJ1-1	NA
TGTGCCTGGAGTACCGGGACAGGGGACACTGAAGCTTTCTTT	CAWSTGTGDTEAFF	TRBV30	TRBD1	TRBJ1-1	NA
TGCGCCACCGAGCCGAGTGATAATTCACCCCTCCACTTT	CATEPSDNSPLHF	TRBV10-2	NA	TRBJ1-6	NA
TGTGCCAGTACCATGACTGGACAGGGGTACAATGAGCAGTTCTTC	CASTMTGQGYNEQFF	TRBV19	TRBD1	TRBJ2-1	NA
TGTGCCAGCAGCCTCTACCAAGTCGAGCAGTACTTC	CASSLYQVEQYF	TRBV13	NA	TRBJ2-7	once
TGTGCTAGTGGTTTGGATCTTCCCACAGATACGCAGTATTTT	CASGLDLPTDTQYF	TRBV12-5	NA	TRBJ2-3	medium-sized
TGTGCCAGCAGCCCCGGACGGACGAATCAGCCCCAGCATTTT	CASSPGRTNQPQHF	TRBV7-2	NA	TRBJ1-5	NA
TGTGCCAGCGGCTCGGAACAGGGTTCAGGCTACACCTTC	CASGSEQGSGYTF	TRBV7-9	NA	TRBJ1-2	NA
TGCGCCAGCACCCCGGTGGGTACCTACGCCTCCTACAATGAGCAGTTCTTC	CASTPVGTYASYNEQFF	TRBV5-1	NA	TRBJ2-1	NA
TGTGCCAGCAGTCCCAGCTTGGGGACCGGGGAGCTGTTTTTT	CASSPSLGTGELFF	TRBV27	NA	TRBJ2-2	NA
TGTGCCAGCAGTTCGCAGGGCCTTCAAGCTTTCTTT	CASSSQGLQAFF	TRBV28	NA	TRBJ1-1	few
TGTGCCAGCAGTGAAATCAGGAACACTGAAGCTTTCTTT	CASSEIRNTEAFF	TRBV6-1	NA	TRBJ1-1	few
TGTGCCAGCAGTCCCCGACAGGAACGCTCCTATAATTCACCCCCCCACTTT	CASSPRQERSYNSPPHF	TRBV6-5	NA	TRBJ1-6	NA
TGTGCCAGCAGTCCTAGCGGGGGCTACAATGAGCAGTTCTTC	CASSPSGGYNEQFF	TRBV6-2/TRBV6-3	TRBD2	TRBJ2-1	NA
TGCAGTGCTAGAGATGCGGGAACACGCTACGAGCAGTACTTC	CSARDAGTRYEQYF	TRBV20-1	NA	TRBJ2-7	medium-sized
TGTGCCTGGGTCCCGGGGGGCAACTATTCACCCCTCCACTTT	CAWVPGGNYSPLHF	TRBV30	NA	TRBJ1-6	NA
TGTGCCAGCAGTAGATCTGGTGACACTGAAGCTTTCTTT	CASSRSGDTEAFF	TRBV28	NA	TRBJ1-1	NA
TGTGCCAGCAGTGAGACAGGGTCTAGCACAGATACGCAGTATTTT	CASSETGSSTDTQYF	TRBV2	TRBD1	TRBJ2-3	few
TGCGCCAGCAGCCCGCGGACTAGCGGGAGTTTCACAGATACGCAGTATTTT	CASSPRTSGSFTDTQYF	TRBV5-1	TRBD2	TRBJ2-3	NA
TGTGCCAGTAGTGCCGGTACGCAGTATTTT	CASSAGTQYF	TRBV19	NA	TRBJ2-3	medium-sized
TGTGCCAGCAGTTTAGGCCGACAGGTCAACTACGAGCAGTACTTC	CASSLGRQVNYEQYF	TRBV28	NA	TRBJ2-7	few
TGTGCCAGCAACCGGGAGGGGAAAAACATTCAGTACTTC	CASNREGKNIQYF	TRBV2	TRBD2	TRBJ2-4	NA
TGCAGTGCTAGAGATAAGACAAAGGGCGGGGAGCTGTTTTTT	CSARDKTKGGELFF	TRBV20-1	NA	TRBJ2-2	few
TGTGCCAGCAGCGAGATTTCTAGCGGGGCGGCCTACGAGCAGTACTTC	CASSEISSGAAYEQYF	TRBV6-1	TRBD2	TRBJ2-7	few